This T cell receptor beta chain was sequenced in a study of OX40 agonist ivuxolimab in advanced cancers. The V gene end was trimmed by 3 bases and the J gene end by 6 bases; junction bases not matched to a gene: 3. The CDR3 has 14 residues. Germline loops: CDR1 ENHRY, CDR2 SYGVKD. Profiling relied on immunoSEQ multiplex PCR, and the TCRdb table lists in-frame clones only, not all of them. The sample has tens of thousands of clones, around 84% seen once; the top ten hold 0.95% to 1.3%. The chain joins TRBV10-3 to TRBJ1-4; 8 bases fit TRBD1. The source was CD4+ or CD8+ T cells sorted from blood, collected in a trial of the OX40 agonist ivuxolimab. The receptor comes from an adult with an advanced solid tumor such as melanoma, head and neck, liver or kidney cancer. The CDR3 protein is CAISEGTGDEKLFF. The CDR3 DNA follows: TGTGCCATCAGTGAAGGGACAGGAGATGAAAAACTGTTTTTT.